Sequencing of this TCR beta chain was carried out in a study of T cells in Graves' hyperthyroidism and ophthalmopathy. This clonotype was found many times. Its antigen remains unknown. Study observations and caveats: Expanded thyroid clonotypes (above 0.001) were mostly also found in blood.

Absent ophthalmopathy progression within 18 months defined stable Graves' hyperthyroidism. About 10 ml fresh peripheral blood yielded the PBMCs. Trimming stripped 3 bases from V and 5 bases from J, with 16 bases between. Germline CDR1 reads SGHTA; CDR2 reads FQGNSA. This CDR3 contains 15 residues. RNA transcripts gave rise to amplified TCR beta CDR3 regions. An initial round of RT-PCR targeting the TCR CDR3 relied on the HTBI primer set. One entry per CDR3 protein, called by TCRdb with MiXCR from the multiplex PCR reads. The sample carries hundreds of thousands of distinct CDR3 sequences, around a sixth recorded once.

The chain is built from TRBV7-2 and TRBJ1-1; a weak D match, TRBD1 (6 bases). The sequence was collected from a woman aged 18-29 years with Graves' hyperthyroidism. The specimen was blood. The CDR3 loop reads CASSFDGTLGTEAFF. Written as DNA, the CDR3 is TGTGCCAGCAGCTTTGACGGGACACTGGGAACTGAAGCTTTCTTT.